The sequence of this TCR beta chain was determined in a study of blood T cell repertoires in COVID-19. Study-level background: COVID-19 samples from acute and convalescent phases originated in the United States, Italy and Spain. The analysed material was cDNA or gDNA that came from T cells, B-cell-depleted T cells, or PBMCs.

Under the authors' procedure: Estimated nucleated cell counts came from reference gene primer amplification. Assay: immunoSEQ multiplex PCR; the TCRdb copy retains only in-frame clones and omits some. Clone size and the V and J calls come from that table; the DNA yielded D and trimming. This sample has about 150,000 clones, with roughly 80% found just once. V dropped 4 bases and J dropped 3 bases, with 12 bases sitting between them. CDR3 length: 14 amino acids. Germline values: CDR1 SGHTA, CDR2 FQGTGA. The material sequenced was peripheral blood. The source is an older woman with acute or convalescent COVID-19. The V call is TRBV7-3, the J call TRBJ1-2; possible D gene TRBD1, 6 bases. In nucleotides, the CDR3 is TGTGCCAGCAGCTCCTACAGGGTTGACTATGGCTACACCTTC. Protein sequence: CASSSYRVDYGYTF.